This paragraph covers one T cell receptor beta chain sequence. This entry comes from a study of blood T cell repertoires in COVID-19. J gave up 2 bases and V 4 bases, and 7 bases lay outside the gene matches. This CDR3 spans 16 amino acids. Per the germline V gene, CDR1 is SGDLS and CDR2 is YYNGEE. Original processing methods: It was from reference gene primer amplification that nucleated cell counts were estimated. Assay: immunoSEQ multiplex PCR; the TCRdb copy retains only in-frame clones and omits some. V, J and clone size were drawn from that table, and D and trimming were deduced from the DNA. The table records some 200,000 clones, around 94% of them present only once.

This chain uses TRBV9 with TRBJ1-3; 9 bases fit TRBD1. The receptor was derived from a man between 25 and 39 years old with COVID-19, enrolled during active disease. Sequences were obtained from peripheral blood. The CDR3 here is CASSQGGTGTGNTIYF. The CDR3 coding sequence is TGTGCCAGCAGCCAAGGGGGGACAGGGACTGGAAACACCATATATTTT. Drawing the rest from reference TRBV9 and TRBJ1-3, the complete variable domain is DSGVTQTPKHLITATGQRVTLRCSPRSGDLSVYWYQQSLDQGLQFLIQYYNGEERAKGNILERFSAQQFPDLHSELNLSSLELGDSALYFCASSQGGTGTGNTIYFGEGSWLTVV.